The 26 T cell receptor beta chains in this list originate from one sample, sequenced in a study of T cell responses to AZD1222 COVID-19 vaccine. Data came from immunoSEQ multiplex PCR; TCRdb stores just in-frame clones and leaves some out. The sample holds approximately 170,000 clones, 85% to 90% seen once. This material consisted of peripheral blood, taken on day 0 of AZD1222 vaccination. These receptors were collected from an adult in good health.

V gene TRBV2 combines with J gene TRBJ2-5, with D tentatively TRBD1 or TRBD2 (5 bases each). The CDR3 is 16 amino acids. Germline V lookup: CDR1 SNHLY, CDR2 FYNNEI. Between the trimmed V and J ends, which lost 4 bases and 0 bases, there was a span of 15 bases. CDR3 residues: CASSGEGEGYQETQYF. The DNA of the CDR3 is TGTGCCAGCAGTGGAGAGGGAGAGGGGTACCAAGAGACCCAGTACTTC.

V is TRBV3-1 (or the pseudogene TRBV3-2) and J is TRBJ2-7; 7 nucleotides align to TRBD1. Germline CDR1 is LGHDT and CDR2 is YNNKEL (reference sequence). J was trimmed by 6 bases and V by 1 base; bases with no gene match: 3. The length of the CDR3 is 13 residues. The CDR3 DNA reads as TGTGCCAGCAGCCAAGGGGCAGGGGGCGAGCAGTACTTC. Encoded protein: CASSQGAGGEQYF.

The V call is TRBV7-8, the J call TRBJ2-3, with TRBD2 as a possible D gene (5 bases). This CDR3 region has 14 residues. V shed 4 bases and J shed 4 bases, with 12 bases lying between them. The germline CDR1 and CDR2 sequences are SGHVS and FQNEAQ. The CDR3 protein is CASSSGGWADTQYF. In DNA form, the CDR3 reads TGTGCCAGCAGCTCTGGCGGGTGGGCAGATACGCAGTATTTT.

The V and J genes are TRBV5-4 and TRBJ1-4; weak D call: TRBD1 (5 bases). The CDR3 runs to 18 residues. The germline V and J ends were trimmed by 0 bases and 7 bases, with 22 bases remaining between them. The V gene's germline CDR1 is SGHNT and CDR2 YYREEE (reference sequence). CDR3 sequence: CASSLASSKTVRGEKLFF. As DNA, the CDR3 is TGTGCCAGCAGCTTGGCCAGTAGCAAGACAGTTCGCGGTGAAAAACTGTTTTTT.

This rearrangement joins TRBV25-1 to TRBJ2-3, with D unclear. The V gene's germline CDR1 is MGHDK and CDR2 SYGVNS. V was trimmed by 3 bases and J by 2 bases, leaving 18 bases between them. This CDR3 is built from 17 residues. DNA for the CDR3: TGTGCCAGCAGTGATGCCCGGGCCGAAACTATCACAGATACGCAGTATTTT. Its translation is CASSDARAETITDTQYF.

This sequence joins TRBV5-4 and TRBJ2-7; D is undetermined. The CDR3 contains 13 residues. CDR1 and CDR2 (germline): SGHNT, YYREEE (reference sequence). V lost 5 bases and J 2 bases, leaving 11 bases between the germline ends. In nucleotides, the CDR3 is TGTGCCAGCAGTTCGGACGGTGCCTACGAGCAGTACGTC. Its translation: CASSSDGAYEQYV.

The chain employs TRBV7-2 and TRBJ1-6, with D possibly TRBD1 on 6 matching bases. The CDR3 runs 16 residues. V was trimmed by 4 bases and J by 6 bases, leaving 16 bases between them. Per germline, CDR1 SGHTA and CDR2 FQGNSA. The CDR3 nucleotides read TGTGCCAGCAGCTGGGACACGATTACGAGTAATTCACCCCTCCACTTT. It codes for CASSWDTITSNSPLHF.

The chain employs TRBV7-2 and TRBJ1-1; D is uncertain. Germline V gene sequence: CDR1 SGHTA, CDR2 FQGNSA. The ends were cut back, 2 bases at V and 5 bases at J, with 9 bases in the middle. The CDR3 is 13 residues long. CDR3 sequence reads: CASSLLRVTEAFF. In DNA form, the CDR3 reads TGTGCCAGCAGCTTACTGCGGGTAACTGAAGCTTTCTTT.

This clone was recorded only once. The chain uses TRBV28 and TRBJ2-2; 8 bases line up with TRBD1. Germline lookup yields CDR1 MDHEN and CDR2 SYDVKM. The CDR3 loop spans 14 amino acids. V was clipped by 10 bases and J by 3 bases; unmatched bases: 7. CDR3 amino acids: CAIESDRDTGELFF. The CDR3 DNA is TGTGCCATCGAATCGGACAGGGACACCGGGGAGCTGTTTTTT. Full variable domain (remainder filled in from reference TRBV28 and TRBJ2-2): DVKVTQSSRYLVKRTGEKVFLECVQDMDHENMFWYRQDPGLGLRLIYFSYDVKMKEKGDIPEGYSVSREKKERFSLILESASTNQTSMYLCAIESDRDTGELFFGEGSRLTVL.

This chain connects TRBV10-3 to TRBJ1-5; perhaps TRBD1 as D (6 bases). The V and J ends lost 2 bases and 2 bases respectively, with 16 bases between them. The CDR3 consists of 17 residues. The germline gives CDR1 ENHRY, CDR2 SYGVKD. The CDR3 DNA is TGTGCCATCAGTGAGAACTCGTTACAGGGAGGCAATCAGCCCCAGCATTTT. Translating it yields CAISENSLQGGNQPQHF.

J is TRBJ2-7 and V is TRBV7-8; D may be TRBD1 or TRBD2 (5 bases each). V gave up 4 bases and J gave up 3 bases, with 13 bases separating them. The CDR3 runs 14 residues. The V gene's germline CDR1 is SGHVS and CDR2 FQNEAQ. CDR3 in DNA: TGTGCCAGCAGCTCCGGGACGGCGGACTACGAGCAGTACGTC. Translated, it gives CASSSGTADYEQYV.

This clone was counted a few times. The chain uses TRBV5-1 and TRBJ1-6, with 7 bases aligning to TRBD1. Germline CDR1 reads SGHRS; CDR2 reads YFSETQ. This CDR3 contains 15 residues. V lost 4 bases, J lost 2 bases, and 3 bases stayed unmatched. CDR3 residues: CASSPTGPYNSPLHF. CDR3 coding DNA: TGCGCCAGCAGCCCGACAGGGCCCTATAATTCACCCCTCCACTTT.

CDR3 coding DNA: TGTGCCAGCAGCGGGACTAGCGGAGCCTACGAGCAGTACTTC. It yields the protein CASSGTSGAYEQYF. The chain links TRBV9 to TRBJ2-7; 10 bases agree with TRBD2. CDR1 and CDR2 from the germline V gene are SGDLS and YYNGEE. This CDR3 has 14 amino acids. The V gene end was trimmed by 3 bases and the J gene end by 2 bases; junction bases not matched to a gene: 2. Variable domain in full (rest from reference TRBV9 and TRBJ2-7): DSGVTQTPKHLITATGQRVTLRCSPRSGDLSVYWYQQSLDQGLQFLIQYYNGEERAKGNILERFSAQQFPDLHSELNLSSLELGDSALYFCASSGTSGAYEQYFGPGTRLTVT.

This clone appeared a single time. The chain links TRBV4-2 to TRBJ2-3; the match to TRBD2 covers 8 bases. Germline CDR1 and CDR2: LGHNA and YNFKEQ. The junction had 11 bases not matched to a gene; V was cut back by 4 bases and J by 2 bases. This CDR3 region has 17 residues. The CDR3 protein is CASSLGRRGGPTDTQYF. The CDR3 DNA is TGTGCCAGCAGCCTTGGGAGACGGGGGGGCCCCACAGATACGCAGTATTTT.

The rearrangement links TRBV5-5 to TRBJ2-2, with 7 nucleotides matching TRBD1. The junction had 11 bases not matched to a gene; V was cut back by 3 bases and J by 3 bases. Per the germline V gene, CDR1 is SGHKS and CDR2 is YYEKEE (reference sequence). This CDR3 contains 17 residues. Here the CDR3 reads CASSSHKGASYTGELFF. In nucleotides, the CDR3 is TGTGCCAGCAGCTCACACAAGGGGGCCTCGTACACCGGGGAGCTGTTTTTT.

The CDR3, as DNA: TGTGCCAGCAGCTTAGATCTGAACACTGAAGCTTTCTTT. This codes for CASSLDLNTEAFF. The genes are TRBV11-2 and TRBJ1-1; D uncertain. The CDR3 runs 13 residues. Germline CDR1 is SGHAT and CDR2 is FQNNGV. V was trimmed by 0 bases and J by 0 bases, leaving 2 bases between them.

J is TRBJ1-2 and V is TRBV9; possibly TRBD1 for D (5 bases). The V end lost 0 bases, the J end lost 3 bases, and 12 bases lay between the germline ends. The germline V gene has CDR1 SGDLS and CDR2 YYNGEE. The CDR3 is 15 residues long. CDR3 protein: CASSVGGAGYYGYTF. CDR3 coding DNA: TGTGCCAGCAGCGTAGGAGGGGCCGGATACTATGGCTACACCTTC.

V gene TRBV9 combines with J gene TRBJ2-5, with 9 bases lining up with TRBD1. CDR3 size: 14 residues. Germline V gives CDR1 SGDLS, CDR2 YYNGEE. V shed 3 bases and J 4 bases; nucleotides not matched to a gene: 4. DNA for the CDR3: TGTGCCAGCAGCGAGACAGGGGGAACAGAGACCCAGTACTTC. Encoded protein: CASSETGGTETQYF.

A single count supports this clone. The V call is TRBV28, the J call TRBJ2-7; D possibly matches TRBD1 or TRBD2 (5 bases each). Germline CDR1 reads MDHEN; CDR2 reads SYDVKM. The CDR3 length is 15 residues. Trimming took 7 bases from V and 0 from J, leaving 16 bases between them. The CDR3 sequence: CASTETGTSSYEQYF. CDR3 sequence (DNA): TGTGCCAGCACCGAAACGGGGACGAGCTCCTACGAGCAGTACTTC.

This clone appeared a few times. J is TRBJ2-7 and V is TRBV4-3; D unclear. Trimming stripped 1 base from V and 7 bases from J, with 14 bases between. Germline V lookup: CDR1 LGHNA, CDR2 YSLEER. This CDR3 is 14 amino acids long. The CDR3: CASSQVPAYGEQYF. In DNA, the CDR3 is TGCGCCAGCAGCCAAGTCCCAGCTTATGGGGAGCAGTACTTC.

In DNA, the CDR3 is TGTGCCAGTAGTGCCGACGGGACAAAGTACTTC. Residues: CASSADGTKYF. This sequence joins TRBV19 and TRBJ2-4; a weak D match, TRBD1 (6 bases). The CDR3 length is 11 residues. Germline CDR1 reads LNHDA; CDR2 reads SQIVND (reference sequence). Trimming removed 5 bases at V and 14 bases at J, with 13 bases between.

This CDR3 is CASSLDLQETQYF. CDR3 nucleotide sequence: TGTGCCAGCAGTTTAGACCTACAAGAGACCCAGTACTTC. This chain links TRBV12-3 or TRBV12-4 with TRBJ2-5, with D uncertain. The CDR3 loop spans 13 amino acids. The V end was cut by 1 base, the J end by 2 bases, with 5 bases between.

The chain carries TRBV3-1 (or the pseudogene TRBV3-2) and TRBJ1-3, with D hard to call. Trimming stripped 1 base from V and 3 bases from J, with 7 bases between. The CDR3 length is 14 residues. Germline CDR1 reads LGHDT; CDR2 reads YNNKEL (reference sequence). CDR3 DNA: TGTGCCAGCAGCCAAGGGGGTATTGGAAACACCATATATTTT. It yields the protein CASSQGGIGNTIYF.

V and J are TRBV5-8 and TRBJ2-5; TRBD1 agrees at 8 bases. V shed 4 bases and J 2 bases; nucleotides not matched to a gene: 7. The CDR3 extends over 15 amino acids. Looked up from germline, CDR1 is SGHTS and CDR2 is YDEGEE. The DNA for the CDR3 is TGTGCCAGCAGCGGTACAGGGGGGTTACAAGAGACCCAGTACTTC. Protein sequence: CASSGTGGLQETQYF.

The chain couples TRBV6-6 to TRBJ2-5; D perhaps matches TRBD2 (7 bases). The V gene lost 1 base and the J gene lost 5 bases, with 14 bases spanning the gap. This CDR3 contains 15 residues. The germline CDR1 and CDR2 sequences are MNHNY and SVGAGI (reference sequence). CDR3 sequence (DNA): TGTGCCAGCAGTTACTGGGCAGGGGAGGGGGAGACCCAGTACTTC. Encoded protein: CASSYWAGEGETQYF.

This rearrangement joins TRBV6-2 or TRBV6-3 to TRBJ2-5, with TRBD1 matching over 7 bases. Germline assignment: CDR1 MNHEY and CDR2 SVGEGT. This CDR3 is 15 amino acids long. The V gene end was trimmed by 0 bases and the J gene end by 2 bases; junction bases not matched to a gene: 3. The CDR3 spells CASSYSDRRQETQYF. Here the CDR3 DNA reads TGTGCCAGCAGTTACTCGGACAGGCGACAAGAGACCCAGTACTTC.